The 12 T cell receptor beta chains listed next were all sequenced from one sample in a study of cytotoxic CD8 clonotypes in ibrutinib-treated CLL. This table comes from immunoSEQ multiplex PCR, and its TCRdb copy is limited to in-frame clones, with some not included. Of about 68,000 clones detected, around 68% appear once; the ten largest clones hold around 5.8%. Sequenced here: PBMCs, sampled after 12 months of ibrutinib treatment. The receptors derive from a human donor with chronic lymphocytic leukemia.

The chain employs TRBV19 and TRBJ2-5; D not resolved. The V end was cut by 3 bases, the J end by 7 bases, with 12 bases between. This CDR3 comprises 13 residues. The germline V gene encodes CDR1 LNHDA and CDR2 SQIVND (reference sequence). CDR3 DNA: TGTGCCAGTAGTATGCAAGCGTCGGGGACCCAGTACTTC. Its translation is CASSMQASGTQYF.

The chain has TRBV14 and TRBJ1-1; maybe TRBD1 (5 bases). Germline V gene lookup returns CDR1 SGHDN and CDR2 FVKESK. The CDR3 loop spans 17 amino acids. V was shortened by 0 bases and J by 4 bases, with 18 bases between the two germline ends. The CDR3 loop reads CASSQDGGTPQGTEAFF. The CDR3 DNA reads TGTGCCAGCAGCCAAGATGGTGGGACCCCTCAGGGCACTGAAGCTTTCTTT.

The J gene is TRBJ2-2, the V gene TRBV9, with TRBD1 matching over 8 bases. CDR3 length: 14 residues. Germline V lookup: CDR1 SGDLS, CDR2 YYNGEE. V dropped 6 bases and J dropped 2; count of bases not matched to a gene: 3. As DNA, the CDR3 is TGTGCCAGCACCGGGACAGGCAACACCGGGGAGCTGTTTTTT. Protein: CASTGTGNTGELFF. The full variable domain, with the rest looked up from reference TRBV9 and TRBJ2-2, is DSGVTQTPKHLITATGQRVTLRCSPRSGDLSVYWYQQSLDQGLQFLIQYYNGEERAKGNILERFSAQQFPDLHSELNLSSLELGDSALYFCASTGTGNTGELFFGEGSRLTVL.

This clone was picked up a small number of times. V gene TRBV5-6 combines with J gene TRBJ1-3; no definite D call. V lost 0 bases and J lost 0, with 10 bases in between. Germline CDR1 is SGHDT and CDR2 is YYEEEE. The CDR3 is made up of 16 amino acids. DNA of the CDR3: TGTGCCAGCAGCTTGGTTCAGGACTACTCTGGAAACACCATATATTTT. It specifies CASSLVQDYSGNTIYF.

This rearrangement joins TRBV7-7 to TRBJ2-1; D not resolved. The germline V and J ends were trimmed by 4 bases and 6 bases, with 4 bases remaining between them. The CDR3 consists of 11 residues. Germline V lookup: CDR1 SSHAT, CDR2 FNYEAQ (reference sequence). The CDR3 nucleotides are TGTGCCAGCAGCTCCCCCAATGAGCAGTTCTTC. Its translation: CASSSPNEQFF.

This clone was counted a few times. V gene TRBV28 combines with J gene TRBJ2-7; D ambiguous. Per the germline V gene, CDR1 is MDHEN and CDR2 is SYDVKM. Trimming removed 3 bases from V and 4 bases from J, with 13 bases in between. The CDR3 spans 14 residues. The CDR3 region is CASSFASFAYEQYF. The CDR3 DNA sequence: TGTGCCAGCAGTTTTGCGTCATTTGCATACGAGCAGTACTTC.

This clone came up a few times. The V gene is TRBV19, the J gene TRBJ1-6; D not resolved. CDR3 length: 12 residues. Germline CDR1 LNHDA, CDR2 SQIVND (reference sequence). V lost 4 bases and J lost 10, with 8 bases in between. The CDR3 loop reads CASSRAGSPLHF. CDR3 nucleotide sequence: TGTGCCAGTAGTAGGGCCGGGTCACCCCTCCACTTT.

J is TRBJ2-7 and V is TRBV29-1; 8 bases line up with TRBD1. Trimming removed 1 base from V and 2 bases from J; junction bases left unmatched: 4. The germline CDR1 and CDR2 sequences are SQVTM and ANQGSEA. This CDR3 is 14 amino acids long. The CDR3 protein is CSVEAGRGPYEQYF. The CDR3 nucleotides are TGCAGCGTTGAAGCGGGCAGGGGGCCCTACGAGCAGTACTTC.

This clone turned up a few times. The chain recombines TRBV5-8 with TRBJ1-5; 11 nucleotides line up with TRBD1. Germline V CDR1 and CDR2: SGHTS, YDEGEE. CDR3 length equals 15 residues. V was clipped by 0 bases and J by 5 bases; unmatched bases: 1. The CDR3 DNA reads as TGTGCCAGCAGCTTGGAGGGACAGGGGGATCAGCCCCAGCATTTT. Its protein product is CASSLEGQGDQPQHF.

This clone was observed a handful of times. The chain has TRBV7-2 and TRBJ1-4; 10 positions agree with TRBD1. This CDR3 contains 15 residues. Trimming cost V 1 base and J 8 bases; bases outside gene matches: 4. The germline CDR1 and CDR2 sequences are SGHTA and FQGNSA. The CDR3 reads CASSLGDRGREKLFF. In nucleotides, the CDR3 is TGTGCCAGCAGCTTAGGGGACAGGGGTCGGGAAAAACTGTTTTTT.

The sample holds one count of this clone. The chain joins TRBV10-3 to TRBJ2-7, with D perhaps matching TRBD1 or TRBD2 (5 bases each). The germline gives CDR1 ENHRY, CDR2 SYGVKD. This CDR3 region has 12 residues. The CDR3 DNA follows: TGTACAACCGGGACGGAATACTACGAGCAGTACTTC. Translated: CTTGTEYYEQYF.

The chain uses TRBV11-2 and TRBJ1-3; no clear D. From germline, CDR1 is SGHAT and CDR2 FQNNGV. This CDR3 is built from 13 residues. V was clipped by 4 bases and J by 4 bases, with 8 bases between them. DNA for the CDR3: TGTGCCAGCAGCTCCGGTCGGGGAAACACCATATATTTT. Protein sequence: CASSSGRGNTIYF.